The next 25 T cell receptor beta chains were all read from a single sample in a study of regulatory T cells in long-lasting Graves disease. Time point specified: persistent/refractory GD, antithyroid drugs over 5 years with positive TRAb. From PBMCs, RNA was extracted and then used to make the TCR library. CDR3 regions were amplified by Arm-PCR using iRepertoire HTBI primers to build TCR beta libraries. TCRdb re-derived calls from the multiplex PCR reads in MiXCR, one entry per CDR3 protein. The sample yields some 440,000 distinct CDR3 sequences, less than 25% seen once. Source: peripheral blood mononuclear cells (PBMCs), taken when the disease was refractory, from a patient treated with antithyroid drugs. The receptors were sampled from a female donor with Graves disease.

Comment on this clonotype: A junction end diverges from the germline sequence, so it may reflect a read error. The CDR3 bases are TGTGCCAGCAGACGACTAGCGGGAGTTGGATACGAGCGGTACTTC. Amino acid sequence: CASRRLAGVGYERYF. V and J are TRBV28 and TRBJ2-7, with 12 bases matching TRBD2. The CDR3 consists of 15 residues. CDR1 is MDHEN and CDR2 is SYDVKM in the germline V gene.

This rearrangement joins TRBV30 to TRBJ2-7; 9 bases align to TRBD1. The CDR3 totals 15 residues. The J segment lost 4 bases and the V segment lost 5 bases, leaving 12 bases of the junction unmatched. Germline CDR1 reads GTSNPN; CDR2 reads SVGIG (reference sequence). The CDR3 is CAWGDGGGQGYEQYF. CDR3 in DNA: TGTGCCTGGGGGGATGGCGGGGGACAGGGTTACGAGCAGTACTTC.

V is TRBV19 and J is TRBJ2-6; D is unclear. CDR1 is LNHDA, CDR2 SQIVND, per germline (reference sequence). Trimming shortened V by 3 bases and J by 2 bases, and 8 bases separated the two germline ends. CDR3 length: 15 residues. CDR3 nucleotides: TGTGCCAGTAGTATGGTCTTGACTGGGGCCAACGTCCTGACTTTC. Protein sequence: CASSMVLTGANVLTF.

Many counts were recorded for this clonotype. The chain combines TRBV7-2 with TRBJ2-5, with 9 bases matching TRBD1. The germline gives CDR1 SGHTA, CDR2 FQGNSA. J was trimmed by 5 bases and V by 4 bases; bases with no gene match: 5. The CDR3 contains 14 residues. CDR3 in amino acids: CASSWGQGMETQYF. The CDR3 DNA reads TGTGCCAGCAGCTGGGGACAGGGTATGGAGACCCAGTACTTC.

The rearrangement links TRBV29-1 to TRBJ2-3; D may be TRBD1 (5 bases). The CDR3 sequence is 14 residues long. Germline CDR1 reads SQVTM; CDR2 reads ANQGSEA. V was pared by 4 bases and J by 8 bases, with 19 bases between. The CDR3 is CSVAQGLQRGTQYF. As DNA, the CDR3 is TGCAGCGTTGCTCAGGGCCTTCAACGTGGTACGCAGTATTTT.

This clonotype was seen repeatedly, ten times or more. The DNA for the CDR3 is TGTGCCAGCAGTTTATCGGACAGGGTCCCTGGAAACACCATATATTTT. Residues: CASSLSDRVPGNTIYF. J is TRBJ1-3 and V is TRBV12-3 or TRBV12-4; 8 bases match TRBD1. The CDR3 consists of 16 residues. V lost 2 bases, J lost 2 bases, and 5 bases stayed unmatched.

The chain's CDR3 is CASSLLGQGAQKNIQYF. CDR3 DNA: TGTGCCAGCAGTTTATTGGGGCAGGGGGCGCAAAAAAACATTCAGTACTTC. The chain carries TRBV28 and TRBJ2-4, with TRBD1 identical over 8 bases. The CDR3 is 17 residues long. The ends lost 1 base at V and 4 bases at J; junction bases unmatched: 9. Germline V gives CDR1 MDHEN, CDR2 SYDVKM.

The V call is TRBV2, the J call TRBJ2-5, with 9 bases lining up with TRBD2. V lost 6 bases to trimming and J lost 2 bases; unmatched junction nucleotides: 7. The length of the CDR3 is 15 residues. CDR1 and CDR2 from the germline V gene are SNHLY and FYNNEI. The CDR3 DNA reads TGTGCCAGCAGAGGGTCCCTAGCGGGGCAAGAGACCCAGTACTTC. Translated, it gives CASRGSLAGQETQYF.

Notes on this clonotype: At one of its ends the junction is not consistent with the germline gene, which may arise from a read error. The chain has TRBV7-2 and TRBJ2-5; D not resolved. The CDR3 is made up of 14 amino acids. CDR1 SGHTA and CDR2 FQGNSA come from the germline V gene. CDR3: CASSQEKDQETQYF. As DNA, the CDR3 is TGCGCCAGCAGCCAAGAGAAGGACCAAGAGACCCAGTACTTC.

Only a few counts were recorded for this clonotype. The J gene is TRBJ2-5, the V gene TRBV7-8, with no clear D. There are 15 residues in the CDR3. The V gene's germline CDR1 is SGHVS and CDR2 FQNEAQ. V was shortened by 2 bases and J by 5 bases, with 15 bases between the two germline ends. DNA of the CDR3: TGTGCCAGCAGCTTACTTGTCAGGTCTAGGGAGACCCAGTACTTC. Encoded protein: CASSLLVRSRETQYF.

This clonotype has more than one count but fewer than ten. The rearrangement joins TRBV6-2 or TRBV6-3 to TRBJ1-2; 8 nucleotides line up with TRBD1. Per germline, CDR1 MNHEY and CDR2 SVGEGT. The CDR3 runs 12 residues. V trimming: 4 bases; J trimming: 8 bases; junction bases outside the gene matches: 3. CDR3 DNA sequence: TGTGCCAGCAGTTGGGGGACAGGCGGCTACACCTTC. Amino acids: CASSWGTGGYTF.

The chain uses TRBV19 and TRBJ1-5; D uncertain. The CDR3 covers 15 residues. Germline assignment: CDR1 LNHDA and CDR2 SQIVND (reference sequence). V was shortened by 5 bases and J by 2 bases, with 13 bases between the two germline ends. CDR3 coding DNA: TGTGCCAGTAGTGCCCGACAAGTCGGCAATCAGCCCCAGCATTTT. Translated, it gives CASSARQVGNQPQHF.

This clonotype came up many times. The V gene is TRBV20-1, the J gene TRBJ2-7; the D is unclear. Trimming stripped 3 bases from V and 2 bases from J, with 14 bases between. The CDR3 length is 14 residues. Looked up from germline, CDR1 is DFQATT and CDR2 is SNEGSKA (reference sequence). CDR3 coding DNA: TGCAGTGCTAGGGGCAGTAGTTTTCCCTACGAGCAGTACTTC. Translated: CSARGSSFPYEQYF.

This clonotype was observed a handful of times. The chain has TRBV4-3 and TRBJ2-1, with D perhaps matching TRBD2 (6 bases). Trimming pared 1 base from V and 6 bases from J, leaving 13 bases between. Germline V gene data show CDR1 as LGHNA and CDR2 as YSLEER. This CDR3 comprises 15 residues. CDR3 sequence (DNA): TGCGCCAGCAGCCAAGGTGAACGGGAGCGCAATGAGCAGTTCTTC. It specifies CASSQGERERNEQFF.

The chain is built from TRBV7-3 and TRBJ1-2, with unresolved D. Trimming left V 1 base short and J 0 bases short, with 12 bases between. CDR1 is SGHTA and CDR2 is FQGTGA in the germline V gene. The CDR3 is 16 residues long. This CDR3 reads CASSLIARSTNYGYTF. The CDR3 nucleotides read TGTGCCAGCAGCTTAATAGCAAGATCCACTAACTATGGCTACACCTTC. The whole variable domain, filled in from reference TRBV7-3 and TRBJ1-2, reads GAGVSQTPSNKVTEKGKYVELRCDPISGHTALYWYRQSLGQGPEFLIYFQGTGAADDSGLPNDRFFAVRPEGSVSTLKIQRTERGDSAVYLCASSLIARSTNYGYTFGSGTRLTVV.

This clonotype was counted between two and nine times. Written as DNA, the CDR3 is TGTGCCACCTCCTTAGACACTGAAGCTTTCTTT. The encoded protein is CATSLDTEAFF. The rearrangement joins TRBV3-1 to TRBJ1-1, with D uncertain. V was clipped by 10 bases and J by 3 bases, with 9 bases between them. The germline CDR1 and CDR2 sequences are LGHDT and YNNKEL (reference sequence). CDR3 size: 11 residues.

The chain combines TRBV7-9 with TRBJ1-1; 9 bases align to TRBD1. Trimming removed 4 bases from V and 6 bases from J; junction bases left unmatched: 12. This CDR3 has 16 amino acids. Germline CDR1 is SEHNR and CDR2 is FQNEAQ (reference sequence). CDR3 sequence reads: CASSSPATGGKAEAFF. The CDR3 DNA reads TGTGCCAGCAGCTCTCCGGCGACAGGGGGAAAGGCTGAAGCTTTCTTT.

This rearrangement joins TRBV14 to TRBJ2-7; 9 bases are a match to TRBD2. The CDR3 runs to 16 residues. V lost 0 bases to trimming and J lost 9 bases; unmatched junction nucleotides: 12. In germline, CDR1 is SGHDN, CDR2 FVKESK. The CDR3 DNA follows: TGTGCCAGCAGCCAAGATGAGCGGGGGGCTCTCCACGGGCAGTACTTC. It codes for CASSQDERGALHGQYF.

This clonotype appeared a few times. The V and J genes are TRBV30 and TRBJ1-1; TRBD1 might be the D (6 bases). The CDR3 runs to 13 residues. CDR1 and CDR2 (germline): GTSNPN, SVGIG (reference sequence). Trimming took 1 base from V and 3 from J, leaving 9 bases between them. CDR3 sequence reads: CAWSARGDTEAFF. The CDR3 region has the DNA TGTGCCTGGAGTGCTAGGGGGGACACTGAAGCTTTCTTT. The variable domain in full, completed from reference TRBV30 and TRBJ1-1, reads SQTIHQWPATLVQPVGSPLSLECTVEGTSNPNLYWYRQAAGRGLQLLFYSVGIGQISSEVPQNLSASRPQDRQFILSSKKLLLSDSGFYLCAWSARGDTEAFFGQGTRLTVV.

Many counts were recorded for this clonotype. The chain links TRBV6-5 to TRBJ1-1; D unclear. Germline CDR1 is MNHEY and CDR2 is SVGAGI. The CDR3 extends over 16 amino acids. Between the trimmed V and J ends, which lost 2 bases and 7 bases, there was a span of 20 bases. CDR3 DNA sequence: TGTGCCAGCAGTTACGATGGGTATGAGGGAGACGGTGAAGCTTTCTTT. Translated: CASSYDGYEGDGEAFF.

Only a few counts were recorded for this clonotype. The J gene is TRBJ2-5, the V gene TRBV6-1; 8 bases are shared with TRBD2. CDR3 length equals 18 residues. CDR1 is MNHNS, CDR2 SASEGT, per germline. The J segment lost 0 bases and the V segment lost 6 bases, leaving 15 bases of the junction unmatched. The CDR3 loop is CASSPYTLVREDQETQYF. The CDR3 nucleotides are TGTGCCAGCAGCCCGTACACCCTTGTGCGGGAGGACCAAGAGACCCAGTACTTC.

The J gene is TRBJ1-1, the V gene TRBV20-1, with D maybe TRBD1 (6 bases). The CDR3 is 15 residues long. CDR1 DFQATT and CDR2 SNEGSKA come from the germline V gene (reference sequence). Trimming stripped 2 bases from V and 0 bases from J, with 13 bases between. CDR3 coding DNA: TGCAGTGCTAGATCACCCGGACAGCTGAACACTGAAGCTTTCTTT. Its protein is CSARSPGQLNTEAFF.

This clonotype was recorded at least ten times. The chain has TRBV27 and TRBJ1-5; D gene ambiguous. The germline V and J ends were trimmed by 5 bases and 0 bases, with 14 bases remaining between them. This CDR3 is built from 16 residues. CDR1 and CDR2 (germline): MNHEY, SMNVEV (reference sequence). CDR3 loop: CASSPHKHYSNQPQHF. CDR3 DNA: TGTGCCAGCAGTCCCCACAAACATTATAGCAATCAGCCCCAGCATTTT.

V usage is TRBV20-1 and J usage is TRBJ2-5; 8 nucleotides line up with TRBD2. CDR3 length equals 15 residues. Germline values: CDR1 DFQATT, CDR2 SNEGSKA (reference sequence). Trimming removed 3 bases from V and 3 bases from J; junction bases left unmatched: 9. CDR3 sequence (DNA): TGCAGTGCTAGGAACGGGAGGGCCCGGGAAGAGACCCAGTACTTC. This sequence encodes CSARNGRAREETQYF.

In its sample, this clonotype was seen many times. The rearrangement joins TRBV12-3 or TRBV12-4 to TRBJ1-1; a weak D match, TRBD1 (5 bases). The CDR3 consists of 14 residues. V lost 6 bases to trimming and J lost 4 bases, with 15 bases between them. CDR3 protein: CASSLTGGSTEAFF. CDR3 bases: TGTGCCAGCAGCTTAACCGGGGGGAGCACTGAAGCTTTCTTT.